In this sample, the clone carrying this TCR beta chain turned up many times. Antigen unknown. V lost 0 bases to trimming and J lost 3 bases, with 11 bases between them. From germline, CDR1 is SEHNR and CDR2 FQNEAQ (reference sequence). The CDR3 has 15 residues. This sample is part of a study of early T cells in non-severe SARS-CoV-2 infection. General study findings and limits: VDJdb-based annotation leaned toward anti-spike CD8 responses and missed private and CD4 specificities.

Unique molecular identifier tags were affixed to discrete cDNA molecules. One entry per CDR3 protein results from TCRdb running MiXCR on the 5' RACE reads. The table shows tens of thousands of distinct CDR3 sequences, with about 7.7% occurring only once. This receptor was taken from an adult who was a healthcare worker with PCR-confirmed SARS-CoV-2 infection or an uninfected control (not recorded which). The sample was whole blood. This chain uses TRBV7-9 with TRBJ2-5; D is possibly TRBD1 (5 bases). CDR3 protein: CASSLAERQKETQYF. CDR3 nucleotides: TGTGCCAGCAGCTTAGCGGAGAGACAGAAAGAGACCCAGTACTTC.